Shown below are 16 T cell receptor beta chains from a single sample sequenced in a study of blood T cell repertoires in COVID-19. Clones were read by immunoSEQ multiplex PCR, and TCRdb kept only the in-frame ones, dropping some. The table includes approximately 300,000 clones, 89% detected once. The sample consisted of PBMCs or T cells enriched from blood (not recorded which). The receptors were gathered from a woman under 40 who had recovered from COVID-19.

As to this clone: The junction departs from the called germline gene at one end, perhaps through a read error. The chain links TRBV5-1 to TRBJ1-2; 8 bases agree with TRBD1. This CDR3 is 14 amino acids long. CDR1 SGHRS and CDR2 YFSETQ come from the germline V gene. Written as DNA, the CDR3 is TGCGCCAGCAGCGCGGACAGGGACAACTATGGCCACACCTTC. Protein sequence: CASSADRDNYGHTF.

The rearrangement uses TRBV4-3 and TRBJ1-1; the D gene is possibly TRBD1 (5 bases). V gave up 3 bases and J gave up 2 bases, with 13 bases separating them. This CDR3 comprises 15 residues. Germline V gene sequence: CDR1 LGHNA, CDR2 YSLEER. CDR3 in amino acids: CASSHGRATNTEAFF. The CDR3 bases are TGCGCCAGCAGCCACGGCAGGGCGACTAACACTGAAGCTTTCTTT.

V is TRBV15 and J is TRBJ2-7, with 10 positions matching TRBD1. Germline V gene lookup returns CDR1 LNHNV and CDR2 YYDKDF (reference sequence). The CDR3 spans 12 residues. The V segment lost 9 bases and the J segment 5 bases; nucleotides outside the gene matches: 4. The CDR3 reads CATGQGRDEQYF. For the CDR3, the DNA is TGTGCCACGGGACAGGGGCGGGACGAGCAGTACTTC.

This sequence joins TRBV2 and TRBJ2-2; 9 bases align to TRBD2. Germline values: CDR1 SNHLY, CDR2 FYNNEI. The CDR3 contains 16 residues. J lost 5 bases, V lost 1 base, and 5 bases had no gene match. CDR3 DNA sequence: TGTGCCAGCAGTGAAGGGGCGGGAGGGCCAACCGGGGAGCTGTTTTTT. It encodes CASSEGAGGPTGELFF.

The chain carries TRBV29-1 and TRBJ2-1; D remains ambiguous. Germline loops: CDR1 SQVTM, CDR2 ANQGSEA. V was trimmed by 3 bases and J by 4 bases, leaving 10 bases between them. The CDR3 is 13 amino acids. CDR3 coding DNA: TGCAGCGTTGACAGTTTTAATTACAATGAGCAGTTCTTC. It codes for CSVDSFNYNEQFF.

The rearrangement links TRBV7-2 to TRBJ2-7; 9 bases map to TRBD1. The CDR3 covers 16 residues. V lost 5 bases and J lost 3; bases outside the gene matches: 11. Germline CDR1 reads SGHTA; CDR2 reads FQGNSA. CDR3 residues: CASSPTLDRGIYEQYF. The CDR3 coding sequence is TGTGCCAGCAGCCCCACGTTGGACAGGGGCATCTACGAGCAGTACTTC.

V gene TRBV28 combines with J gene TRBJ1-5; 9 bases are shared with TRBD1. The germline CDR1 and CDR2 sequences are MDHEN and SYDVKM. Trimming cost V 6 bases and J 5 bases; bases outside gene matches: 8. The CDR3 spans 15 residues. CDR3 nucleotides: TGTGCCAGCAGACGACAGGGGGACATTGATCAGCCCCAGCATTTT. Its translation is CASRRQGDIDQPQHF.

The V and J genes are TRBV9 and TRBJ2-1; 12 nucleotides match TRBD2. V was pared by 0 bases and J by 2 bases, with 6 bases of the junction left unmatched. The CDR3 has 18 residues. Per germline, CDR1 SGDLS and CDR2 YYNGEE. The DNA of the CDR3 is TGTGCCAGCAGCGTAGCAGGACTAGCGGGACCCCCCTACAATGAGCAGTTCTTC. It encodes CASSVAGLAGPPYNEQFF.

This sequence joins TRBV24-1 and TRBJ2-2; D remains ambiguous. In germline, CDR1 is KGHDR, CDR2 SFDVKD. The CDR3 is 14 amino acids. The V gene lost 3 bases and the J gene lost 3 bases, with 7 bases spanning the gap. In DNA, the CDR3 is TGTGCCACCAGTGATGCCGGAGACACCGGGGAGCTGTTTTTT. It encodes CATSDAGDTGELFF.

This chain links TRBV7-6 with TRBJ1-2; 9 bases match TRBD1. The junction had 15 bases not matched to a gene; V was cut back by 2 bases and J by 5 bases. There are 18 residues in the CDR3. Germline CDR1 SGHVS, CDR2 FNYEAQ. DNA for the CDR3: TGTGCCAGCAGCTTAATACCATTTCCGGGACAGGGAGGGTATGGCTACACCTTC. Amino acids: CASSLIPFPGQGGYGYTF. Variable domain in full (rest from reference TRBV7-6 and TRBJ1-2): GAGVSQSPRYKVTKRGQDVALRCDPISGHVSLYWYRQALGQGPEFLTYFNYEAQQDKSGLPNDRFSAERPEGSISTLTIQRTEQRDSAMYRCASSLIPFPGQGGYGYTFGSGTRLTVV.

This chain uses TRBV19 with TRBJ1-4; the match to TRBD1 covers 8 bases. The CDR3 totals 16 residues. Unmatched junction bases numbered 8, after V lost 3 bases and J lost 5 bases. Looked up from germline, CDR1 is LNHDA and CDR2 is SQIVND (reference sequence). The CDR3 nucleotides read TGTGCCAGTAGTATCGGACAGGGATTCTCAAATGAAAAACTGTTTTTT. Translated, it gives CASSIGQGFSNEKLFF.

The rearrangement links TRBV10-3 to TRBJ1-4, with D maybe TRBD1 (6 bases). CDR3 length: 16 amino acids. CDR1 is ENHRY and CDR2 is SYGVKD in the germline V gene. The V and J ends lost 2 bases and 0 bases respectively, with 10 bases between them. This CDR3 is CAISELGGATNEKLFF. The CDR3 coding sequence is TGTGCCATCAGTGAGCTTGGGGGCGCAACTAATGAAAAACTGTTTTTT.

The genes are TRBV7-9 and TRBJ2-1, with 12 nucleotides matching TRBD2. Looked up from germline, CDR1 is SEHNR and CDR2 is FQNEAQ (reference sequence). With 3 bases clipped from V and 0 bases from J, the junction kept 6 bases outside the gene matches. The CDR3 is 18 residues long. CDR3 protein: CASSLSTSGRGSYNEQFF. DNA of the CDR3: TGTGCCAGCAGCTTGTCGACTAGCGGGAGAGGCTCCTACAATGAGCAGTTCTTC.

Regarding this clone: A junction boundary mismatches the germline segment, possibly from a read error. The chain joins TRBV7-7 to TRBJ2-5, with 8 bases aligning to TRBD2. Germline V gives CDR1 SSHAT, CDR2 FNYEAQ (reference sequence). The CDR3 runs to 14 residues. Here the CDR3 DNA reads TGTGCTAGCAGCATCGGGGGGGGTGGAGAGACCCAGTACTTC. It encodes CASSIGGGGETQYF.

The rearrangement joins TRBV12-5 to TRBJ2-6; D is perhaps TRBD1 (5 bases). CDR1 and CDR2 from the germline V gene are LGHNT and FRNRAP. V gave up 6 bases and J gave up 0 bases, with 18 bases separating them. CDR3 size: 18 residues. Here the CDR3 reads CASGIWAKQDSGANVLTF. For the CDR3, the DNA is TGTGCTAGTGGAATTTGGGCCAAACAGGACTCTGGGGCCAACGTCCTGACTTTC. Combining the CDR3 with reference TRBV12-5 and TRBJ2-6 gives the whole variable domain DARVTQTPRHKVTEMGQEVTMRCQPILGHNTVFWYRQTMMQGLELLAYFRNRAPLDDSGMPKDRFSAEMPDATLATLKIQPSEPRDSAVYFCASGIWAKQDSGANVLTFGAGSRLTVL.

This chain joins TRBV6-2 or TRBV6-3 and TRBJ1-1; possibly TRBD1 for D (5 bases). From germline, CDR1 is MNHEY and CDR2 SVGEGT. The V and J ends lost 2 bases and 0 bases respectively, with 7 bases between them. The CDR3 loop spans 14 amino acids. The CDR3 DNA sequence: TGTGCCAGCAGTTACGTCAGGGTGAACACTGAAGCTTTCTTT. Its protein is CASSYVRVNTEAFF.